A selection of T cell receptor beta chains follows, all from one sample in a study of shared clonotypes between healthy human individuals. Assay used: immunoSEQ multiplex PCR; TCRdb lists only in-frame clones, some missing. The sample includes over a million clones, 70% to 80% of them seen just once. Sample: memory CD4+ T cells sorted from blood. The origin of the receptors is a man in his late teens or twenties in good health. The CDR3 runs from the conserved cysteine through the conserved F or W. The order of the fields is J gene, CDR3 length, clone size, V gene, D gene, CDR3 protein, CDR3 DNA. The D gene is left open where the match is weak. The listing skips clone size in some rows; elsewhere it reads once, few, many or a size class.

TRBJ1-1 15 NA TRBV7-6 NA CASSLASGGVTEAFF TGTGCCAGCAGCTTAGCAAGCGGCGGCGTCACTGAAGCTTTCTTT
TRBJ2-1 13 NA TRBV9 TRBD1 CASSGQGRVRRFF TGTGCCAGCAGCGGACAGGGTAGGGTTCGCCGGTTCTTC
TRBJ2-7 13 once TRBV30 NA CAWSSVAPGEQYF TGTGCCTGGAGTTCGGTGGCCCCAGGGGAGCAGTACTTC
TRBJ1-6 13 NA TRBV5-4 TRBD1 CASSPGGNSPLHF TGTGCCAGCAGCCCAGGGGGTAATTCACCCCTCCACTTT
TRBJ1-1 15 many TRBV6-1 NA CASSESDQMNTEAFF TGTGCCAGCAGTGAGTCAGATCAAATGAACACTGAAGCTTTCTTT
TRBJ2-2 13 NA TRBV16 NA CASSQRNTGELFF TGTGCCAGCAGCCAGAGGAACACCGGGGAGCTGTTTTTT
TRBJ1-1 15 NA TRBV6-1 NA CASSSHIGANTEAFF TGTGCCAGCAGTTCACACATCGGGGCGAACACTGAAGCTTTCTTT
TRBJ1-6 16 NA TRBV19 NA CASSRQATSYNSPLHF TGTGCCAGTAGTAGACAGGCAACCTCCTATAATTCACCCCTCCACTTT
TRBJ2-7 13 NA TRBV5-1 NA CASSLGSVNEQYF TGCGCCAGCAGCCTTGGATCCGTGAACGAGCAGTACTTC
TRBJ1-6 14 NA TRBV9 NA CASSDRSVNSPLHF TGTGCCAGCAGCGACCGAAGTGTCAATTCACCCCTCCACTTT
TRBJ1-3 16 NA TRBV5-1 NA CASSLDVAGVGNTIYF TGCGCCAGCAGCTTGGATGTAGCTGGGGTTGGAAACACCATATATTTT
TRBJ2-7 13 few TRBV5-1 TRBD1 CASTRTGGNEQYF TGCGCCAGCACCCGGACAGGGGGTAACGAGCAGTACTTC
TRBJ2-7 11 NA TRBV6-1 NA CASSAPLKQYF TGTGCCAGCAGTGCACCCCTGAAGCAGTACTTC
TRBJ1-3 16 NA TRBV30 NA CAWSVGTASSGNTIYF TGTGCCTGGAGTGTAGGGACTGCCAGCTCTGGAAACACCATATATTTT
TRBJ2-4 15 NA TRBV14 NA CASSQERLGKNIQYF TGTGCCAGCAGCCAAGAAAGGCTCGGGAAAAACATTCAGTACTTC
TRBJ1-1 13 NA TRBV18 NA CASSPKDTTGAFF TGTGCCAGCTCACCAAAGGACACCACTGGAGCTTTCTTT
TRBJ2-5 13 NA TRBV7-7 NA CASSFWGQETQYF TGTGCTAGCAGCTTTTGGGGCCAAGAGACCCAGTACTTC